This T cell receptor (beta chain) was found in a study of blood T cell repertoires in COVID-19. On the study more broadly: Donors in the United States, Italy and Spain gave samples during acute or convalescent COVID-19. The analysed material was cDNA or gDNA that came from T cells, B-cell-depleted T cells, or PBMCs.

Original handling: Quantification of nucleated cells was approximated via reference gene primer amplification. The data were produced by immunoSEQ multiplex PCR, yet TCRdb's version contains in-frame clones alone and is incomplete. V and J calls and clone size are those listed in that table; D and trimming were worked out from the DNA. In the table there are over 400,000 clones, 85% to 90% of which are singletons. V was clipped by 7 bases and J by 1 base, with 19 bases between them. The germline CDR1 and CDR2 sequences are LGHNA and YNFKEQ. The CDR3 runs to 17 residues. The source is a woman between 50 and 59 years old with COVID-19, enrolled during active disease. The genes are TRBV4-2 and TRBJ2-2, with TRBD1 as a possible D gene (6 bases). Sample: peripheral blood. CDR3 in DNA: TGTGCCAGCAAGGACAGTGCTTTCCTGATGAACACCGGGGAGCTGTTTTTT. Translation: CASKDSAFLMNTGELFF.